This TCR beta chain is drawn from a study of control samples from healthy donors and cancer patients (TCRdb year 2020). Of note for this clone: There is no known antigen for this receptor. No per-base quality is available; no much larger clone lies one base away.

Libraries came from the immunoSEQ multiplex PCR assay. This is the immuneACCESS table as TCRdb keeps it, with only in-frame sequences that have V and J called. A part of the clones is gone; compared with another copy, unresolved V genes explain less than half, and the rest is unexplained. The sample contains some 95,000 clones, over 85% of them found a single time. The top ten clonotypes cover about 2.9% of the sample. The sample taken for sequencing was blood. This TCR came from a human donor in good health. The donor label of this sample is uncertain.

The CDR3 region reads CASSVSPHSGGSTDTQYF. The nucleotide sequence is given as TGTGCCAGCAGCGTAAGCCCCCATAGTGGGGGGAGCACAGATACGCAGTATTTT. The chain is encoded by TRBV9 joined to TRBJ2-3; the D gene is possibly TRBD2, with 6 bases matching. CDR1 is given as SGDLS and CDR2 as YYNGEE, both from the germline V gene. Between the V and J ends, shortened by 1 base and 0 bases respectively, the junction contains 18 bases. The CDR3 contains 18 residues, cysteine and phenylalanine counted. Only CDR3 DNA is held: 54 bases, read in frame from base 1.